There are a few counts of the clone carrying this TCR beta chain. What it recognizes is unknown. Time point meaning: patch test 1, 2 weeks after DPC sensitization. Sample treatment: therapeutic diphenylcyclopropenone sensitization with weekly scalp DPC. The CDR3 has 14 amino acids. The V end lost 2 bases, the J end lost 7 bases, and 11 bases lay between the germline ends. Germline loops: CDR1 SNHLY, CDR2 FYNNEI. The data belong to a study of human T cells and chemical hapten exposure. As for the study in general: Mostly female, the patients presented with alopecia areata, totalis or universalis.

During construction of the library, unique molecular identifiers were attached to individual cDNA molecules for quantitative, reproducible TCR counting. TCRdb used MiXCR to reprocess the RACE reads, holding one entry per CDR3 protein. In the table there are roughly 160,000 distinct CDR3 sequences, more than 14% of which are singletons. General study points: DPC sensitization produced no change in TCRs with frequency above 1 in 1000. Among expanded TCRs, significantly more large CDR3 similarity clusters formed than among controls.

V gene TRBV2 combines with J gene TRBJ2-2; a weak D match, TRBD2 (6 bases). The sequences come from whole blood, collected in connection with sensitization to the hapten diphenylcyclopropenone (DPC). This clonotype was obtained from a woman in her 30s with alopecia areata. Some clones in this sample may be carry-over from other donors' samples. CDR3 sequence: CASSEPSGRGELFF. CDR3 bases: TGTGCCAGCAGTGAACCAAGCGGGCGCGGGGAGCTGTTTTTT.